Listed below are T cell receptor beta chains from one sample, sequenced in a study of T cells in Graves' hyperthyroidism and ophthalmopathy. Each CDR3 protein is one row after TCRdb ran MiXCR on the multiplex PCR reads. The data contain 540,000 or so distinct CDR3 sequences, approximately 44% of them singletons. Sequenced material: peripheral blood or thyroid tissue (not recorded which). The receptors here all came from an adult woman with Graves' disease, either hyperthyroidism or ophthalmopathy (not recorded which). CDR3s include the opening cysteine and the closing phenylalanine or tryptophan. The D gene is left open where the match is weak. Only part of the rows carry a size: once, few, many, or a class if the clone is expanded.

j_call d_call v_call clone_size cdr3_aa cdr3_nt
TRBJ2-7 TRBD2 TRBV20-1 NA CSARRWGGFYEQYF TGCAGTGCTAGAAGGTGGGGGGGATTCTACGAGCAGTACTTC
TRBJ1-5 NA TRBV9 NA CASSSWGLGQPQHF TGTGCCAGCAGTTCATGGGGATTGGGTCAGCCCCAGCATTTT
TRBJ2-7 NA TRBV7-9 NA CASSLLGQRAQYF TGTGCCAGCAGCTTATTGGGACAAAGAGCTCAGTACTTC
TRBJ1-5 NA TRBV11-2 many CASSTGRVQPQHF TGTGCCAGCAGTACCGGGAGGGTACAGCCCCAGCATTTT
TRBJ2-7 NA TRBV7-2 NA CASSHGVRNYEQYF TGTGCCAGCAGCCACGGGGTGCGGAACTACGAGCAGTACTTC
TRBJ1-5 NA TRBV7-2 many CASSSGVFSGQPQHF TGTGCCAGCAGCTCTGGGGTTTTCTCAGGTCAGCCCCAGCATTTT
TRBJ2-5 NA TRBV7-6 NA CASSSSGTVETQYF TGTGCCAGCAGCTCGTCGGGCACTGTGGAGACCCAGTACTTC
TRBJ2-7 NA TRBV19 many CASSIGRTYEQYF TGTGCCAGTAGTATTGGCAGGACCTACGAGCAGTACTTC
TRBJ2-7 TRBD2 TRBV20-1 many CSGLRTSGNYEQYF TGCAGTGGCTTGAGGACTAGCGGGAATTACGAGCAGTACTTC
TRBJ1-2 NA TRBV30 many CAWSVKQGRGYTF TGTGCCTGGAGCGTTAAACAGGGAAGGGGCTACACCTTC
TRBJ1-1 TRBD1 TRBV9 many CASSPQGQGDTEAFF TGTGCCAGCAGCCCCCAGGGGCAGGGGGACACTGAAGCTTTCTTT
TRBJ1-1 NA TRBV25-1 NA CASRRQGANTEAFF TGTGCCAGCAGACGCCAAGGGGCGAACACTGAAGCTTTCTTT
TRBJ2-7 TRBD2 TRBV9 many CASSAGLATEEQYF TGTGCCAGCAGCGCCGGACTAGCCACCGAAGAGCAGTACTTC
TRBJ2-6 NA TRBV20-1 few CSAMRDSGTNVLTF TGCAGTGCCATGAGGGACTCTGGGACCAACGTCCTGACTTTC
TRBJ1-3 NA TRBV7-2 NA CASSPRGRSAGNTIYF TGTGCCAGCAGCCCAAGGGGCAGGAGCGCTGGAAACACCATATATTTT
TRBJ1-2 NA TRBV12-3/TRBV12-4 many CASSLGTGATPLGYTF TGTGCCAGCAGTTTAGGGACCGGGGCCACCCCCCTAGGCTACACCTTC
TRBJ2-7 TRBD1 TRBV6-6 many CASSWTGVYYEQYF TGTGCCAGCAGTTGGACAGGGGTTTACTACGAGCAGTACTTC
TRBJ1-1 NA TRBV5-1 many CASAAGGGTEAFF TGCGCCAGCGCCGCGGGGGGCGGCACTGAAGCTTTCTTT
TRBJ2-1 NA TRBV10-3 once CAIRPSPRGNEQFF TGTGCCATCAGACCGTCCCCACGCGGCAATGAGCAGTTCTTC
TRBJ1-5 NA TRBV20-1 few CSASEIVGRTYNQPQHF TGCAGTGCTAGCGAAATAGTCGGCAGGACTTACAATCAGCCCCAGCATTTT
TRBJ2-3 NA TRBV12-3/TRBV12-4 few CASSPDGGPGGDTQYF TGTGCCAGCAGCCCTGATGGCGGGCCCGGAGGAGATACGCAGTATTTT
TRBJ2-5 TRBD1 TRBV11-2 many CASSLGDRVAETQYF TGTGCCAGCAGCTTAGGTGACAGGGTGGCCGAGACCCAGTACTTC